One sample yielded the 14 T cell receptor beta chains listed below, sequenced in a study of PD-1 and CTLA-4 blockade in melanoma. Only in-frame clones appear in the TCRdb table, and some are missing; sequencing was by immunoSEQ multiplex PCR. In the table there are more than 25,000 clones, 85% to 90% of which are singletons. The sequencing here drew on CD8+ T cells from peripheral blood, taken before anti-PD-1 treatment. These receptors all come from a human donor with melanoma.

V and J are TRBV27 and TRBJ2-3, with 10 nucleotides matching TRBD1. J gave up 5 bases and V 3 bases, and 8 bases lay outside the gene matches. This CDR3 has 16 amino acids. Germline V lookup: CDR1 MNHEY, CDR2 SMNVEV (reference sequence). CDR3 loop: CASSFDRGQRGDTQYF. The CDR3 DNA follows: TGTGCCAGCAGTTTCGACAGGGGGCAGAGGGGAGATACGCAGTATTTT.

V and J are TRBV10-3 and TRBJ2-7; D is ambiguous. V shed 0 bases and J shed 3 bases, with 6 bases lying between them. This CDR3 contains 13 residues. The germline V gene has CDR1 ENHRY and CDR2 SYGVKD. The CDR3 here is CAISESGDYEQYF. The CDR3 DNA reads TGTGCCATCAGTGAGTCGGGCGACTACGAGCAGTACTTC.

This clone was recorded only once. The chain recombines TRBV21-1 with TRBJ2-3; the tabulated D call, TRBD1, remains unverified against the DNA. TRBV21-1 is flagged as a pseudogene. CDR3 length equals 15 residues. CDR3 bases: TGTGCCAGCAGCATAGAAACAGGGGGGACAGATACGCAGTATTTT. Amino acid sequence: CASSIETGGTDTQYF.

This chain uses TRBV19 with TRBJ2-1; no firm D call. CDR1 is LNHDA, CDR2 SQIVND, per germline (reference sequence). V lost 5 bases and J lost 5, with 13 bases in between. The CDR3 is made up of 14 amino acids. The CDR3 loop is CASSYPLRDNEQFF. The DNA for the CDR3 is TGTGCCAGTAGTTATCCCTTAAGGGACAATGAGCAGTTCTTC.

The gene calls are TRBV30 and TRBJ2-7, with D maybe TRBD1 (6 bases). Germline V CDR1 and CDR2: GTSNPN, SVGIG (reference sequence). The CDR3 is 13 residues long. V dropped 5 bases and J dropped 6 bases, with 17 bases sitting between them. The CDR3 is CAWRPGLGGEQYF. CDR3 bases: TGTGCCTGGCGACCGGGATTAGGGGGCGAGCAGTACTTC.

The chain has TRBV3-1 (or the pseudogene TRBV3-2) and TRBJ1-2; 7 nucleotides line up with TRBD1. The V gene's germline CDR1 is LGHDT and CDR2 YNNKEL (reference sequence). V shed 6 bases and J 4 bases; nucleotides not matched to a gene: 5. This CDR3 comprises 13 residues. The CDR3 DNA sequence: TGTGCCAGCAGACCCGGGACAGCCTATGGCTACACCTTC. This codes for CASRPGTAYGYTF.

The rearrangement uses TRBV24-1 and TRBJ2-2, with 7 nucleotides matching TRBD1. With V trimmed by 4 bases and J by 4 bases, 5 bases remained unmatched. Per the germline V gene, CDR1 is KGHDR and CDR2 is SFDVKD. The CDR3 is 15 residues long. The CDR3 is CATSETGQPTGELFF. CDR3 nucleotide sequence: TGTGCCACCAGTGAAACGGGACAGCCCACCGGGGAGCTGTTTTTT.

The V gene is TRBV19, the J gene TRBJ2-7; the D is unclear. V was cut by 5 bases and J by 5 bases, with 16 bases left in between. The CDR3 extends over 14 amino acids. From germline, CDR1 is LNHDA and CDR2 SQIVND (reference sequence). The CDR3 DNA reads TGTGCCAGTAGTCCAGGACCCATTCCCAACGAGCAGTACTTC. Translation gives CASSPGPIPNEQYF. Based on the CDR3 plus reference TRBV19 and TRBJ2-7, the full variable domain is DGGITQSPKYLFRKEGQNVTLSCEQNLNHDAMYWYRQDPGQGLRLIYYSQIVNDFQKGDIAEGYSVSREKKESFPLTVTSAQKNPTAFYLCASSPGPIPNEQYFGPGTRLTVT.

The J gene is TRBJ2-7, the V gene TRBV30; perhaps TRBD2 as D (6 bases). V lost 3 bases to trimming and J lost 0 bases, with 9 bases between them. The CDR3 runs 13 residues. Germline lookup yields CDR1 GTSNPN and CDR2 SVGIG (reference sequence). CDR3 DNA: TGTGCCTGGAGGGGGGAGGACTCCTACGAGCAGTACTTC. This gives the protein CAWRGEDSYEQYF. Filled out from reference TRBV30 and TRBJ2-7, the complete variable domain reads SQTIHQWPATLVQPVGSPLSLECTVEGTSNPNLYWYRQAAGRGLQLLFYSVGIGQISSEVPQNLSASRPQDRQFILSSKKLLLSDSGFYLCAWRGEDSYEQYFGPGTRLTVT.

The V call is TRBV6-6, the J call TRBJ2-3; D possibly corresponds to TRBD2 (5 bases). CDR3 size: 15 residues. The V end was cut by 2 bases, the J end by 2 bases, with 11 bases between. Germline CDR1 reads MNHNY; CDR2 reads SVGAGI (reference sequence). The CDR3: CASSYGGSPTDTQYF. The DNA of the CDR3 is TGTGCCAGCAGTTACGGCGGGTCCCCCACAGATACGCAGTATTTT.

J is TRBJ2-7 and V is TRBV6-5; 12 bases line up with TRBD2. The CDR3 covers 15 residues. V dropped 6 bases and J dropped 7; count of bases not matched to a gene: 10. Germline CDR1 reads MNHEY; CDR2 reads SVGAGI. This CDR3 is CASSPLAGGSGEQYF. CDR3 DNA sequence: TGTGCCAGCAGCCCACTAGCGGGAGGCTCGGGGGAGCAGTACTTC.

This chain joins TRBV7-9 and TRBJ2-1; tentative D call: TRBD2 (6 bases). This CDR3 has 14 amino acids. Looked up from germline, CDR1 is SEHNR and CDR2 is FQNEAQ (reference sequence). The V end lost 1 base, the J end lost 3 bases, and 7 bases lay between the germline ends. CDR3 DNA: TGTGCCAGCAGCTTAGTGCGGGACTACAATGAGCAGTTCTTC. Translating it yields CASSLVRDYNEQFF.

This chain connects TRBV3-1 (or the pseudogene TRBV3-2) to TRBJ2-1, with 10 positions matching TRBD2. The CDR3 runs to 16 residues. V shed 1 base, J shed 8 bases, and the junction held 8 bases outside the gene matches. Per the germline V gene, CDR1 is LGHDT and CDR2 is YNNKEL (reference sequence). The CDR3 bases are TGTGCCAGCAGCCAAGTTTCTAGCGGGAGTACCCATGAGCAGTTCTTC. Residues: CASSQVSSGSTHEQFF.

The J gene is TRBJ2-7, the V gene TRBV7-2, with TRBD2 matching over 11 bases. With 1 base clipped from V and 3 bases from J, the junction kept 8 bases outside the gene matches. The CDR3 runs to 17 residues. Germline assignment: CDR1 SGHTA and CDR2 FQGNSA. The CDR3 loop is CASSLGASGRPDYEQYF. In DNA, the CDR3 is TGTGCCAGCAGCTTAGGGGCTAGCGGGAGGCCCGACTACGAGCAGTACTTC.